Following are 6 T cell receptor beta chains from one sample sequenced in a study of T cells in localized non-small cell lung cancer. Libraries were prepared by immunoSEQ multiplex PCR; TCRdb keeps only in-frame clonotypes and omits some of them. The data hold roughly 40,000 clones, with under 90% observed a single time. Sample: peripheral blood mononuclear cells, taken before any cancer treatment. Source of these receptors: a male donor aged 60 or over with stage II lung adenocarcinoma.

The chain has TRBV6-6 and TRBJ1-1; no clear D gene. Germline assignment: CDR1 MNHNY and CDR2 SVGAGI (reference sequence). V was cut by 0 bases and J by 0 bases, with 2 bases left in between. CDR3 length: 13 residues. The CDR3 DNA is TGTGCCAGCAGTTACTCGGTGAACACTGAAGCTTTCTTT. The encoded protein is CASSYSVNTEAFF.

The gene calls are TRBV5-1 and TRBJ1-2; a possible D gene is TRBD1 (5 bases). Germline values: CDR1 SGHRS, CDR2 YFSETQ. This CDR3 has 13 residues. V lost 5 bases, J lost 7 bases, and 15 bases lay in between. CDR3 loop: CASSPVGQGGYTF. The CDR3 nucleotides are TGCGCCAGCAGTCCAGTCGGGCAGGGTGGCTACACCTTC.

The CDR3 region has the DNA TGCGCCAGCAGCTTGGACGTGGGAGGGCCGAGGGAGCAGTACTTC. It codes for CASSLDVGGPREQYF. This chain links TRBV5-1 with TRBJ2-7; TRBD2 matches 7 bases. This CDR3 contains 15 residues. Looked up from germline, CDR1 is SGHRS and CDR2 is YFSETQ. J lost 7 bases, V lost 0 bases, and 10 bases had no gene match.

The chain couples TRBV7-8 to TRBJ1-5; 7 bases map to TRBD1. This CDR3 spans 14 amino acids. With 5 bases clipped from V and 7 bases from J, the junction kept 8 bases outside the gene matches. CDR1 and CDR2 from the germline V gene are SGHVS and FQNEAQ. The DNA for the CDR3 is TGTGCCAGCAGCCCTGACAGGGCTGAACAGCCCCAGCATTTT. This sequence encodes CASSPDRAEQPQHF.

The chain carries TRBV28 and TRBJ2-7, with 10 positions matching TRBD2. V lost 5 bases, J lost 9 bases, and 19 bases stayed unmatched. This CDR3 contains 17 residues. The V gene's germline CDR1 is MDHEN and CDR2 SYDVKM. CDR3 protein: CASSPFRLAGALRMQYF. CDR3 sequence (DNA): TGTGCCAGCAGTCCCTTCCGTCTAGCGGGGGCCCTGAGAATGCAGTACTTC.

This chain links TRBV6-5 with TRBJ2-1; 9 positions agree with TRBD2. This CDR3 spans 16 amino acids. Losses at the gene ends were 4 bases for V and 8 bases for J; bases not matched to a gene: 12. The germline V gene has CDR1 MNHEY and CDR2 SVGAGI. CDR3 bases: TGTGCCAGCAGTTCCGGGACTAGCCCCACCAAGGATGAGCAGTTCTTC. It yields the protein CASSSGTSPTKDEQFF.